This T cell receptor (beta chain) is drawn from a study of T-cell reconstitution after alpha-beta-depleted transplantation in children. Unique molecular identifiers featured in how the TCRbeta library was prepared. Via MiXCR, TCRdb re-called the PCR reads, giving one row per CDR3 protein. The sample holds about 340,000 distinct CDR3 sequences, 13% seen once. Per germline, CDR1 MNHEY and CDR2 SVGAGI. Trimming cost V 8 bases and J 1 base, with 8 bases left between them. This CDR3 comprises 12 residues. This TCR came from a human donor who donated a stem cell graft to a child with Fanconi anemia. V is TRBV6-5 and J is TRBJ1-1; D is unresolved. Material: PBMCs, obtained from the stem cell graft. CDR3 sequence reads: CASFAGNTEAFF. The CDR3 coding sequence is TGTGCCAGCTTTGCAGGGAACACTGAAGCTTTCTTT.